This T cell receptor (beta chain) was documented in a study of blood T cell repertoires in COVID-19. Turning to the study itself: The samples span acute and convalescent COVID-19 from the United States, Italy and Spain. PBMCs, B-cell-depleted T cells, or T cells provided the cDNA or gDNA that made up the material.

This CDR3 is 15 amino acids long. V shed 0 bases, J shed 3 bases, and the junction held 5 bases outside the gene matches. Germline lookup yields CDR1 LGHDT and CDR2 YNNKEL (reference sequence). In the original processing: By means of reference gene primer amplification, nucleated cell counts were estimated. TCRdb's table, derived via immunoSEQ multiplex PCR, lists solely in-frame clones and lacks some. V and J calls and clone size are copied from that table; D and trimming were computed from the DNA. The table includes around 60,000 clones, approximately 83% detected once. It was during active infection that Seattle patients were enrolled and then longitudinally followed.

Sequenced material: peripheral blood. V gene TRBV3-1 (or the pseudogene TRBV3-2) combines with J gene TRBJ2-7; 7 positions match TRBD2. The TCR was taken from a man in his fifties or sixties with COVID-19, enrolled during active disease. The CDR3 loop reads CASSQDLTSYYEQYF. The CDR3, as DNA: TGTGCCAGCAGCCAAGATTTGACTAGCTACTACGAGCAGTACTTC.